The 29 T cell receptor beta chains below come from one sample, sequenced in a study of CD8+ T cells in alopecia areata. Extracted RNA was reverse transcribed, and the resulting cDNA served as sequencing template. Data came from immunoSEQ multiplex PCR; TCRdb stores just in-frame clones and leaves some out. The table lists over 120,000 clones, roughly 53% of them singletons. The material sequenced was CD4+ T cells sorted from blood, taken at week 0. All receptors come from a human donor with alopecia areata.

This clone occurred a few times. The rearrangement joins TRBV4-3 to TRBJ1-1; 8 positions match TRBD1. Germline assignment: CDR1 LGHNA and CDR2 YSLEER. The trim removed 1 base at V and 3 bases at J, leaving 7 bases unmatched. CDR3 length equals 16 residues. The DNA of the CDR3 is TGCGCCAGCAGCCAAGCCCGACAGGGGAGGGACACTGAAGCTTTCTTT. It specifies CASSQARQGRDTEAFF.

This chain connects TRBV2 to TRBJ1-4; no definite D call. Trimming pared 1 base from V and 12 bases from J, leaving 6 bases between. CDR1 is SNHLY and CDR2 is FYNNEI in the germline V gene. CDR3 length: 11 residues. Here the CDR3 DNA reads TGTGCCAGCAGTGAAGAGGCACAACTGTTTTTT. Translation gives CASSEEAQLFF. The entire variable domain, with the rest obtained from reference TRBV2 and TRBJ1-4, is as follows: EPEVTQTPSHQVTQMGQEVILRCVPISNHLYFYWYRQILGQKVEFLVSFYNNEISEKSEIFDDQFSVERPDGSNFTLKIRSTKLEDSAMYFCASSEEAQLFFGSGTQLSVL.

The chain links TRBV18 to TRBJ2-5; D may match TRBD1 or TRBD2 (5 bases each). The V end was cut by 2 bases, the J end by 2 bases, with 9 bases between. The germline CDR1 and CDR2 sequences are KGHSH and LQKENI. The CDR3 sequence is 14 residues long. The DNA of the CDR3 is TGTGCCAGCTCACCAGGGACGAGTCAAGAGACCCAGTACTTC. It specifies CASSPGTSQETQYF.

The chain recombines TRBV4-2 with TRBJ1-4; possibly TRBD1 for D (6 bases). Germline V lookup: CDR1 LGHNA, CDR2 YNFKEQ. This CDR3 spans 15 amino acids. Between the trimmed V and J ends, which lost 1 base and 4 bases, there was a span of 10 bases. The CDR3 sequence: CASSQVTGDNEKLFF. The DNA for the CDR3 is TGTGCCAGCAGCCAAGTGACAGGAGATAATGAAAAACTGTTTTTT.

J is TRBJ2-5 and V is TRBV5-1; 9 positions agree with TRBD2. This CDR3 comprises 14 residues. The V gene's germline CDR1 is SGHRS and CDR2 YFSETQ. With 5 bases clipped from V and 1 base from J, the junction kept 3 bases outside the gene matches. The CDR3 spells CASSVTSGQETQYF. DNA of the CDR3: TGCGCCAGCAGTGTGACTAGCGGCCAAGAGACCCAGTACTTC.

The chain employs TRBV7-9 and TRBJ1-5, with TRBD1 matching over 7 bases. CDR1 SEHNR and CDR2 FQNEAQ come from the germline V gene (reference sequence). This CDR3 comprises 16 residues. V lost 1 base and J lost 5; bases outside the gene matches: 8. CDR3 bases: TGTGCCAGCAGCTTAGAGGGGGCAGGGAGGGATCAGCCCCAGCATTTT. Protein product: CASSLEGAGRDQPQHF.

The chain couples TRBV7-9 to TRBJ2-2; D gene ambiguous. Looked up from germline, CDR1 is SEHNR and CDR2 is FQNEAQ (reference sequence). The CDR3 sequence is 10 residues long. Trimming took 9 bases from V and 10 from J, leaving 9 bases between them. CDR3 nucleotides: TGTGCCAGTGGCAGCGTGGAGCTGTTTTTT. The encoded protein is CASGSVELFF.

This clone has just a few counts. The gene calls are TRBV5-1 and TRBJ1-1; D gene unclear. Trimming took off 4 bases at V and 4 bases at J, with 11 bases between the two ends. This CDR3 has 13 residues. The V gene's germline CDR1 is SGHRS and CDR2 YFSETQ. The CDR3, as DNA: TGCGCCAGCAGCGTGGACCCGGGCACTGAAGCTTTCTTT. The encoded protein is CASSVDPGTEAFF.

The V call is TRBV27, the J call TRBJ2-7; TRBD1 matches at 8 bases. Germline CDR1 and CDR2: MNHEY and SMNVEV (reference sequence). The V and J ends lost 0 bases and 5 bases, in that order; junction bases with no gene match: 0. The CDR3 is 13 residues long. Here the CDR3 DNA reads TGTGCCAGCAGTTTATCGGACAGGGACGAGCAGTACTTC. Protein product: CASSLSDRDEQYF.

The chain is built from TRBV6-1 and TRBJ1-4; D is unresolved. In germline, CDR1 is MNHNS, CDR2 SASEGT. V was cut by 4 bases and J by 7 bases, with 10 bases left in between. The CDR3 has 13 amino acids. The CDR3 sequence: CASSAPGFEKLFF. CDR3 sequence (DNA): TGTGCCAGCAGTGCCCCCGGTTTTGAAAAACTGTTTTTT.

This clone was picked up one time. This chain joins TRBV30 and TRBJ1-4; D is unresolved. The germline V and J ends were trimmed by 2 bases and 7 bases, with 8 bases remaining between them. The CDR3 has 12 amino acids. Germline assignment: CDR1 GTSNPN and CDR2 SVGIG (reference sequence). The CDR3 region has the DNA TGTGCCTGGAGTTGGATGAGTGAAAAACTGTTTTTT. This gives the protein CAWSWMSEKLFF.

This chain links TRBV2 with TRBJ1-5, with D possibly TRBD1 on 5 matching bases. The ends were cut back, 5 bases at V and 1 base at J, with 21 bases in the middle. Germline V gives CDR1 SNHLY, CDR2 FYNNEI. This CDR3 has 18 amino acids. The CDR3 loop is CASSLNAGRRRSNQPQHF. The CDR3 DNA sequence: TGTGCCAGCAGTCTAAATGCAGGGAGAAGAAGGAGCAATCAGCCCCAGCATTTT.

The chain combines TRBV7-4 with TRBJ2-3; D is undetermined. CDR1 and CDR2 from the germline V gene are SGHVT and SQSDAQ. CDR3 size: 15 residues. The V end was cut by 2 bases, the J end by 0 bases, with 9 bases between. The CDR3 DNA reads as TGTGCCAGCAGCTTATGCTACACTAGCACAGATACGCAGTATTTT. Residues: CASSLCYTSTDTQYF.

This clone was observed a few times. The chain uses TRBV7-2 and TRBJ2-3, with D possibly being TRBD2 (7 bases). V was cut by 4 bases and J by 0 bases, with 17 bases left in between. Per germline, CDR1 SGHTA and CDR2 FQGNSA. The CDR3 contains 17 residues. CDR3 DNA: TGTGCCAGCAGCTGGGGGGGCGGGGGACAAAGCACAGATACGCAGTATTTT. This translates into CASSWGGGGQSTDTQYF.

The V and J genes are TRBV25-1 and TRBJ2-7; 8 bases line up with TRBD1. After removal of 9 bases from V and 3 bases from J, the junction contained 10 bases not matched to a gene. The CDR3 contains 14 residues. CDR1 and CDR2 (germline): MGHDK, SYGVNS. The CDR3 spells CARLDRGDVYEQYF. The CDR3 DNA reads TGTGCCAGACTAGACAGGGGCGACGTCTACGAGCAGTACTTC.

The chain couples TRBV15 to TRBJ2-7; a weak D match, TRBD2 (6 bases). The V end was cut by 3 bases, the J end by 6 bases, with 12 bases between. In germline, CDR1 is LNHNV, CDR2 YYDKDF (reference sequence). The CDR3 contains 13 residues. The CDR3 sequence: CATSRDYLTEQYF. The CDR3 bases are TGTGCCACCAGCAGGGACTATCTGACCGAGCAGTACTTC.

The rearrangement joins TRBV6-6 to TRBJ1-2, with 7 bases fitting TRBD1. Germline V lookup: CDR1 MNHNY, CDR2 SVGAGI (reference sequence). Trimming cost V 6 bases and J 3 bases; bases outside gene matches: 4. The CDR3 contains 13 residues. This CDR3 reads CASSQGQYYGYTF. In DNA form, the CDR3 reads TGTGCCAGCAGCCAGGGACAGTACTATGGCTACACCTTC.

The rearrangement links TRBV19 to TRBJ1-2, with D possibly TRBD1 on 5 matching bases. The V end was cut by 5 bases, the J end by 2 bases, with 12 bases between. The CDR3 sequence is 14 residues long. From germline, CDR1 is LNHDA and CDR2 SQIVND (reference sequence). CDR3 nucleotides: TGTGCCAGTAGTTTCCAGACAGCCAACTATGGCTACACCTTC. It translates to CASSFQTANYGYTF. The whole variable domain, filled in from reference TRBV19 and TRBJ1-2, reads DGGITQSPKYLFRKEGQNVTLSCEQNLNHDAMYWYRQDPGQGLRLIYYSQIVNDFQKGDIAEGYSVSREKKESFPLTVTSAQKNPTAFYLCASSFQTANYGYTFGSGTRLTVV.

In the case of this clone: Other DNA variants within this sample encode the same CDR3. The genes are TRBV7-9 and TRBJ2-7; D not resolved. Germline V gene lookup returns CDR1 SEHNR and CDR2 FQNEAQ (reference sequence). V lost 3 bases to trimming and J lost 1 base, with 1 base between them. The CDR3 totals 11 residues. CDR3 nucleotides: TGTGCCAGCAGCTTTTCCTACGAGCAGTACTTC. Protein: CASSFSYEQYF.

The genes are TRBV7-2 and TRBJ2-3; D unresolved. Trimming shortened V by 1 base and J by 2 bases, and 10 bases separated the two germline ends. This CDR3 has 15 amino acids. The germline V gene encodes CDR1 SGHTA and CDR2 FQGNSA. CDR3 sequence (DNA): TGTGCCAGCAGCTTAGTGCTCAAGACCACAGATACGCAGTATTTT. Translation: CASSLVLKTTDTQYF.

The chain links TRBV7-9 to TRBJ2-7; D is perhaps TRBD1 (6 bases). CDR3 length equals 13 residues. Between the trimmed V and J ends, which lost 3 bases and 1 base, there was a span of 7 bases. CDR1 is SEHNR and CDR2 is FQNEAQ in the germline V gene (reference sequence). The CDR3, as DNA: TGTGCCAGCAGCTTTGGACAGTCCTACGAGCAGTACTTC. Amino acids: CASSFGQSYEQYF.

The V and J genes are TRBV30 and TRBJ2-1; 10 bases agree with TRBD1. V shed 4 bases, J shed 4 bases, and the junction held 7 bases outside the gene matches. The CDR3 totals 15 residues. The germline gives CDR1 GTSNPN, CDR2 SVGIG (reference sequence). The CDR3 DNA reads TGTGCCTGGAAGCCGACAGGGGGCGCATACAATGAGCAGTTCTTC. Its translation is CAWKPTGGAYNEQFF.

This clone was observed a handful of times. The chain combines TRBV29-1 with TRBJ1-5; 9 bases fit TRBD1. The CDR3 covers 13 residues. Germline-derived CDR1 and CDR2 are SQVTM and ANQGSEA. Trimming at V came to 5 bases and at J to 7 bases, leaving 6 bases not matched to a gene. The CDR3 spells CSVTGGVDQPQHF. CDR3 DNA: TGCAGCGTTACAGGGGGCGTGGACCAGCCCCAGCATTTT.

The chain joins TRBV5-1 to TRBJ1-1; no reliable D call. Germline lookup yields CDR1 SGHRS and CDR2 YFSETQ. Deletions cut 2 bases from V and 0 bases from J, with 8 bases between. The CDR3 is made up of 14 amino acids. The CDR3 nucleotides read TGCGCCAGCAGCTTAGGGAGCTTGAACACTGAAGCTTTCTTT. It translates to CASSLGSLNTEAFF.

The rearrangement uses TRBV7-2 and TRBJ2-2; either TRBD1 or TRBD2 may supply D (6 bases each). The CDR3 has 15 residues. Germline loops: CDR1 SGHTA, CDR2 FQGNSA. Trimming took off 2 bases at V and 5 bases at J, with 12 bases between the two ends. The CDR3 DNA reads as TGTGCCAGCAGCTTATCACGGGGGCCTACCGGGGAGCTGTTTTTT. This gives the protein CASSLSRGPTGELFF.

In its sample, this clone was seen a few times. The chain links TRBV19 to TRBJ1-1, with D possibly matching TRBD1 (6 bases). Germline V gene sequence: CDR1 LNHDA, CDR2 SQIVND (reference sequence). V dropped 3 bases and J dropped 7 bases, with 18 bases sitting between them. The CDR3 is 15 residues long. The CDR3 region is CASSIPGRGGFEAFF. Written as DNA, the CDR3 is TGTGCCAGTAGTATCCCCGGCAGGGGAGGTTTTGAAGCTTTCTTT.

The V gene is TRBV27, the J gene TRBJ2-6; D gene uncertain. The V and J ends lost 2 bases and 0 bases respectively, with 5 bases between them. Germline-derived CDR1 and CDR2 are MNHEY and SMNVEV (reference sequence). CDR3 length: 15 amino acids. As DNA, the CDR3 is TGTGCCAGCAGTTTACTGACCTCTGGGGCCAACGTCCTGACTTTC. This gives the protein CASSLLTSGANVLTF.

The rearrangement links TRBV5-6 to TRBJ2-5; no reliable D call. Germline values: CDR1 SGHDT, CDR2 YYEEEE. With 3 bases removed from V and 0 bases from J, the gap between germline ends came to 6 bases. The CDR3 extends over 13 amino acids. CDR3 region: CASSSTNQETQYF. The CDR3 DNA sequence: TGTGCCAGCAGCTCAACCAACCAAGAGACCCAGTACTTC.

The chain couples TRBV7-2 to TRBJ2-7, with TRBD1 identical over 7 bases. The V segment lost 5 bases and the J segment 2 bases; nucleotides outside the gene matches: 3. CDR1 SGHTA and CDR2 FQGNSA come from the germline V gene. The CDR3 extends over 13 amino acids. The CDR3: CASSEGTAYEQYF. The CDR3 bases are TGTGCCAGCAGCGAGGGGACAGCCTACGAGCAGTACTTC. Full variable domain (missing parts from reference TRBV7-2 and TRBJ2-7): GAGVSQSPSNKVTEKGKDVELRCDPISGHTALYWYRQSLGQGLEFLIYFQGNSAPDKSGLPSDRFSAERTGGSVSTLTIQRTQQEDSAVYLCASSEGTAYEQYFGPGTRLTVT.